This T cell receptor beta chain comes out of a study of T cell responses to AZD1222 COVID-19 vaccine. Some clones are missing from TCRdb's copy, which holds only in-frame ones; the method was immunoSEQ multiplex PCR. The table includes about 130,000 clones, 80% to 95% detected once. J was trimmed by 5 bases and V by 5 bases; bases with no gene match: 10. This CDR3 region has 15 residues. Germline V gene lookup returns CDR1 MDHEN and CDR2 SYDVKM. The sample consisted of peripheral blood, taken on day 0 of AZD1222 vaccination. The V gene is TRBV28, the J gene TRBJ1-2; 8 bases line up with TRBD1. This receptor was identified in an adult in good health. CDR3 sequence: CASSQGQGRRYGYTF. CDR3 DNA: TGTGCCAGCAGTCAAGGACAGGGAAGGAGGTATGGCTACACCTTC.